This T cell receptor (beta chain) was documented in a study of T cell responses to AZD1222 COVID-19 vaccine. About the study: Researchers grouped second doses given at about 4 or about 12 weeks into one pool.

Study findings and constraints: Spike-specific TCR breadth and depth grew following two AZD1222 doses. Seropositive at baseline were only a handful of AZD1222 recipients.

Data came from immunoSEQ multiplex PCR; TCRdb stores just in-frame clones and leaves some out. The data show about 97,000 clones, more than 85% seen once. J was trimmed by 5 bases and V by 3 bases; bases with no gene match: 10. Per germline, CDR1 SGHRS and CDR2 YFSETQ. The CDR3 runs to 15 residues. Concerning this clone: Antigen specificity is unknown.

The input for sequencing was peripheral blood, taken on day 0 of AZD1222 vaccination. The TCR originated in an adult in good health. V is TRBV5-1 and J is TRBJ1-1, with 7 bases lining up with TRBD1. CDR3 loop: CASSSPGQRSTEAFF. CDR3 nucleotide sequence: TGCGCCAGCAGCTCGCCGGGACAGAGGAGTACTGAAGCTTTCTTT.